This T cell receptor beta chain was sequenced for a study of blood T cell repertoires in COVID-19 (dated by TCRdb to 2020 to 2022). Some background on the complete study: Samples from collaborators originated in the United States, Italy and Spain and spanned both the acute and convalescent phases of COVID-19. The prospective study material was composed of cDNA or gDNA derived from T cells, B-cell-depleted T cells, or PBMCs. Deeply sampled blood TCRbeta repertoires from subjects exposed to, actively infected with, or recovered from COVID-19 were included in the dataset. A freely available public database, intended as a resource for researchers studying the immune response to SARS-CoV-2, is where the repertoires were released. Samples came from the ongoing ImmuneRACE study (first 160 participants) plus 1,254 subjects from 6 global collaborators. Nearly every sample came with metadata listing a de-identified subject ID, COVID-19 status, age in years and sex. Where HLA class I and class II types were available, the types were taken from metadata supplied by the sample provider, not from assay-based typing. What the study reported, not specific to this receptor: The amount of clinical and demographic metadata varied by source and participant and was provided uncurated.

Whole blood was collected in K2EDTA tubes by collaborating institutions according to the institutions' own protocols. For TCRbeta analysis, collaborators shipped samples in one of three forms: frozen whole blood, isolated PBMCs, or DNA extracted from either of those sample types. Trimming removed 4 bases from V and 2 bases from J; the gene matches leave 5 bases unexplained. According to the germline V gene, CDR1 reads MDHEN and CDR2 reads SYDVKM. Including cysteine and phenylalanine, the CDR3 has 16 amino acids. CDR3 DNA only is kept here, 48 bases in frame from base 1. With regard to this clone: Its antigen is not yet known. Per-base qualities were not stored, and no clone one base away is much larger.

The immunoSEQ Assay, a bias-controlled multiplex PCR, was used to amplify TCRbeta CDR3 regions from genomic DNA. As for how the authors treated the data: The number of nucleated cells in each sample was estimated by amplification of reference gene primers within the assay. To quantify the absolute abundance of each unique TCRbeta CDR3 rearrangement, sequence reads were collapsed and filtered. Productive Simpson clonality was computed per sample as the square root of Simpson's diversity index over productive rearrangements. The clones in this table, taken by TCRdb from immuneACCESS, are in-frame only. Not every clone is retained; where verified, under half of the shortfall comes from an unresolved V gene, and the cause of the rest is unknown. Clone size and the V and J calls come from that table; the DNA yielded D and trimming. The sample has some 90,000 clones on record, roughly 90% of them singletons. 4.3% of the sample rests with the top ten.

The sample consisted of peripheral blood. The rearrangement joined TRBV28 to TRBJ2-6, with 7 bases in between that match TRBD2. The clonotype was recovered from a woman older than 75 with active or convalescent COVID-19. The DNA reads as follows: TGTGCCAGCAGTTCGTCAGGGACTACTGGGGCCAACGTCCTGACTTTC. This sequence encodes CASSSSGTTGANVLTF. Outside the CDR3, residues come from the reference TRBV28 and TRBJ2-6 proteins, so the full variable domain is: DVKVTQSSRYLVKRTGEKVFLECVQDMDHENMFWYRQDPGLGLRLIYFSYDVKMKEKGDIPEGYSVSREKKERFSLILESASTNQTSMYLCASSSSGTTGANVLTFGAGSRLTVL.